This T cell receptor (beta chain) comes out of a study of blood T cell repertoires in COVID-19 (dated by TCRdb to between 2020 and 2021). With respect to the entire study: Samples covering the acute and convalescent phases of COVID-19 were provided by collaborators in the United States, Italy and Spain. The prospective study material was composed of cDNA or gDNA derived from T cells, B-cell-depleted T cells, or PBMCs. Deeply sampled blood TCRbeta repertoires from subjects exposed to, actively infected with, or recovered from COVID-19 were included in the dataset. A freely available public database, intended as a resource for researchers studying the immune response to SARS-CoV-2, is where the repertoires were released. The samples were drawn from the first 160 participants of the ongoing ImmuneRACE study and from over a thousand subjects provided by 6 global collaborators. Nearly every sample came with metadata listing a de-identified subject ID, COVID-19 status, age in years and sex. Where HLA class I and class II types were available, the types were taken from metadata supplied by the sample provider, not from assay-based typing.

Remarks on this clone: Its antigen remains unidentified. Base qualities are missing; no much larger clone stands one base away.

Collaborating institutions collected whole blood in K2EDTA tubes following their own protocols. For TCRbeta analysis, collaborators shipped samples in one of three forms: frozen whole blood, isolated PBMCs, or DNA extracted from either of those sample types. What the research found in general, with its limitations: Clinical and demographic metadata were provided uncurated, with the amount varying by source and participant.

Inclusive of the bounding cysteine and phenylalanine, the CDR3 is 18 residues long. Only the CDR3 DNA stays, 54 bases, in frame from base 1. V gives up 1 base and J gives up 6 bases, and the segment between their germline ends measures 24 bases. The germline V gene gives CDR1 as SGHDN and CDR2 as FVKESK. TCRbeta CDR3 regions were amplified from genomic DNA by means of the immunoSEQ Assay, a bias-controlled multiplex PCR. The study's own analysis went as follows. Within the assay, amplification of reference gene primers was used to estimate how many nucleated cells each sample contained. To quantify the absolute abundance of each unique TCRbeta CDR3 rearrangement, sequence reads were collapsed and filtered. For each sample, productive Simpson clonality was calculated as the square root of Simpson's diversity index over productive rearrangements. In TCRdb, the immuneACCESS table is reduced to in-frame sequences with V and J assigned. These tables do not hold every clone; where another copy was compared, an unresolved V gene accounts for under half, and the others remain unexplained. That table gives V, J and clone size, and the DNA gave D and trimming. The sample table lists about 120,000 clones, more than 75% of them with a count of one. The ten largest account for just under 30% of the sample.

Specimen: peripheral blood. This TCR came from a woman in her sixties or seventies with acute or convalescent COVID-19. The chain is made from TRBV14 and TRBJ2-5; the D gene is perhaps TRBD1, from 7 matching bases. The sequenced DNA is TGTGCCAGCAGCCAAGTACGGTCCGAGGAGGGGGCGCGAAAGACCCAGTACTTC. It encodes CASSQVRSEEGARKTQYF.